This TCR beta chain was recorded in a study of T cell responses to AZD1222 COVID-19 vaccine. Study outcomes and limitations: CD4 TCRs associated with vaccination spanned spike, dominating at 160-218 and 743-854. Every sample of the repertoires postdated the peak T cell response. Two AZD1222 doses significantly raised spike-specific TCR breadth and depth over controls. Clonal diversity may have been underestimated in mostly white British donors.

Only in-frame clones appear in the TCRdb table, and some are missing; sequencing was by immunoSEQ multiplex PCR. Of over 100,000 clones in the sample, about 90% were seen once. Comment on this clone: Its specificity is not known.

Germline trimming cut 10 bases from V and 3 bases from J; bases unmatched to any gene: 12. The CDR3 sequence is 15 residues long. The germline gives CDR1 MDHEN, CDR2 SYDVKM. V is TRBV28 and J is TRBJ2-5, with 9 bases aligning to TRBD2. The specimen comprised peripheral blood, sampled on day 0 of AZD1222 vaccination. The receptor was isolated from an adult in good health. The CDR3 DNA reads TGTGCCACCCTTGGGGCGGGGGGGAAGGAAGAGACCCAGTACTTC. Its protein product is CATLGAGGKEETQYF.